This T cell receptor (beta chain) was documented in a study of cytomegalovirus exposure and HLA in healthy donors (TCRdb year 2017). For context, the study as a whole: An earlier analysis of about 530 of the donors reported under 300 Gb of sequence data and roughly 120 million unique TCR beta sequences obtained from around 190 million T cells. An early release covering roughly 640 HLA-typed donors comprised approximately 290 gigabases of sequencing data and roughly 86 million unique TCR sequences. Of the roughly 410 genotyped donors, roughly 80% were placed in the genetic ancestry cluster associated with self-reported Caucasian donors. The study was designed to test whether signatures of past pathogen exposure could be identified by cataloging public T cell receptors. Using immunosequencing, the study profiled T cell repertoires from around 670 subjects and related those repertoires to cytomegalovirus serostatus. A separate validation cohort of roughly 130 different subjects was used in addition to the approximately 700-subject first cohort. The study combined high-throughput TCR immunosequencing, statistical association of individual TCRs with disease status, and machine learning to predict cytomegalovirus infection status. In a later analysis, previously published TCR beta repertoires from 550 to 700 donors were re-analyzed and high-resolution HLA genotyping was added so that TCR occurrence patterns could be studied. In the later analysis, no new phenotypic data were used to find candidate immune exposures; instead, reliance was placed on TCR beta sequences and their occurrence across donors. In an earlier analysis of a few hundred of the donors, high-throughput TCR beta sequencing was used to judge whether each TCR beta V gene segment behaved as functional or pseudogenic. Donor age, sex, ethnicity and CMV serostatus were compiled alongside the repertoire data. Genome-wide SNP genotypes for about 60% of the 666 donors were used in a later genetic analysis, which treated that subset as a discovery cohort. All discovery cohort repertoires had been generated using a single sequencing platform. Class I and class II HLA loci were covered by the typing at four-digit resolution. Typing coverage varied by locus: about 620-640 donors for A, B, C, DRB1 and DQB1; approximately 520 for DQA1; nearly 610 for DPA1; 450 to 480 for DPB1. About five DR-DQ haplotypes were handled as single units for association and clustering, since linkage in the cohort was strong. Among under 450 genotyped donors of the cohort, an average of around 240,000 unique TCR beta nucleotide sequences were sequenced per donor, roughly a sixth of them non-productive. The study at large found these results: A further reported finding was that TCR beta sequences accurately predicted the HLA-A and HLA-B alleles for most subjects in the first cohort. Linkage disequilibrium might explain the correlated functional status among segregating V segments, but an unknown experimental factor could not be ruled out. Because counts were too low, around 17 rarely observed V segments, including chromosome 9 orphons, were left out of the earlier analysis of a few hundred of the donors. Presence/absence analyses assumed roughly uniform sequencing depth across donors, an assumption that may not hold. A later analysis found that HLA-associated TCR beta chains were more clonally expanded and had lower generation probabilities than equally common non-associated chains. At a false discovery rate of 0.05, a later analysis linked 16,000 or so TCR beta sequences to specific HLA alleles. A cluster of highly shared sequence variants was judged likely to represent a technical artifact of the sequencing pipeline. In a later genetic analysis, a missense DCLRE1C variant was associated with V-gene and J-gene trimming of TCR beta chains, and the association was replicated in an independent cohort. Most TCR sequences were seen in very few donors, while some public TCRs were found in many individuals. According to a later analysis, parvovirus B19, influenza, CMV and Epstein-Barr virus appeared linked to several top co-occurrence clusters. According to a later analysis, TCR association rates differed among HLA loci, with DRB1 alleles showing the most associated TCRs and HLA-C alleles showing the fewest. A few of the identified cytomegalovirus-associated TCR beta chains were confirmed in vitro to be specific for cytomegalovirus antigens. In an earlier analysis of fewer than 700 of the donors, most TCR beta V segments appeared in productive rearrangements about 87% or about 30% of the time, broadly matching IMGT annotations. In a later genetic analysis, fewer N-insertions in productive TCRs were reported among donors in an Asian-associated ancestry cluster than the approximately 710-donor mean. CMV serostatus was the only immune exposure information available for the cohort. Most CMV-associated TCR beta chains appeared to be HLA-restricted in a later analysis, and the HLA associations seemed to be driven largely by CMV exposure. Strong co-occurrence of HLA alleles, especially DR and DQ, made assigning TCR associations to individual alleles difficult. According to the authors, the approach could potentially be generalized to other disease states and immunological phenotypes. A total of fewer than 200 TCR beta chains were listed by the study as associated with cytomegalovirus. Some IMGT-functional V segments, including TRBV6-2 and TRBV6-3, could not be told apart with the 87-base-pair reads, so those segments were excluded. The classifier was reported to diagnose cytomegalovirus status with high specificity and sensitivity in both the original and validation cohorts. In this cohort, only TCR beta chains were sequenced, and detectable features were limited by the absence of alpha or paired-chain data. Because HLA typing was missing for some donors at each locus, association tests included only the typed subset.

Libraries were constructed by the immunoSEQ multiplex PCR assay. The multiplex PCR relied on a mix of 60 forward primers for TCR Vbeta segments and 13 reverse primers for TCR Jbeta segments. The CDR3 region of rearranged TCR beta genes was amplified from genomic DNA by a multiplex PCR assay. On the Illumina HiSeq System, the amplified TCR beta libraries were sequenced as 87-base-pair reads. As for how the authors treated the data: A later analysis counted about 82 million unique TCR beta chains across the 500 to 850 repertoires, and 10 million to 11 million of these chains were shared by at least two donors. Raw reads were error-corrected and collapsed into unique sequences with a nearest-neighbor algorithm that merged closely related sequences to remove PCR and sequencing errors. Alignment of CDR3 sequences to IMGT reference sequences was used to assign V, D and J gene segments. For a sequence to be retained, a match of at least six nucleotides to both a V gene segment and a J gene segment was required. A rearrangement was called productive if the CDR3 had no stop codons and remained in frame with V and J, and every other rearrangement was called non-productive. CDR3 was defined by IMGT convention, running from the second conserved V-encoded cysteine to the conserved J-encoded phenylalanine. In an earlier analysis of around 640 of the donors, sequences lacking an unambiguous match to a single V gene segment were excluded. In an earlier analysis of approximately 590 of the donors, V segments were called functional above 56.7% productive rearrangements and were called segregating when the between-donor standard deviation exceeded 5%. A statistical classification framework was developed to diagnose cytomegalovirus status using the catalog of TCR beta chain sequences. In a later analysis, V and J genes were assigned by comparing TCR nucleotide sequences against IMGT/GENE-DB human TR gene sequences. Using the TCRdist pipeline, a later analysis assigned CDR3 sequences along with most-parsimonious VDJ recombination scenarios. In a later analysis, each TCR beta chain was defined by its CDR3 amino acid sequence together with its V-gene family, and reads without a unique V-gene family were excluded. A later analysis removed over 500 highly shared, low-generation-probability nucleotide sequences to deal with suspected cross-contamination and a sequencing artifact. In a later analysis, a clonal expansion index was calculated for each public chain from normalized within-repertoire ranks of inferred template counts. In a later analysis, generation probabilities were computed with a VDJ recombination model fitted to out-of-frame rearrangements, and the resulting probabilities were checked against IGoR. A later analysis scored TCR-TCR, TCR-HLA and TCR-CMV co-occurrence with hypergeometric tests, applying a repertoire-size bias correction to TCR pairs. In a later analysis, false discovery rates were estimated by permuting HLA or CMV assignments 20 times. A later analysis grouped co-occurring TCRs with DBSCAN, adding TCRdist sequence similarity when clustering within HLA-allele-positive subsets. Co-occurrence clustering excluded repertoires with fewer than 30,000 or more than 120,000 public chains, plus five with anomalous nucleotide sharing. In TCRdb, the immuneACCESS table is reduced to in-frame sequences with V and J assigned. These tables do not hold every clone; where another copy was compared, an unresolved V gene accounts for under half, and the others remain unexplained. V, J and clone size derive from that table, while D and trimming were established from the DNA sequence. Present in this sample are 150,000 to 180,000 clones, around 75% of which were seen just once. Approximately 7.7% of the sample is held by the ten biggest clonotypes.

CDR3 length: 15 amino acids, cysteine to phenylalanine. Only the CDR3 DNA is retained, 45 bases long and in frame from the first base. Sequences LNHDA (CDR1) and SQIVND (CDR2) are obtained from the germline V gene (reference sequence). At the junction V is shortened by 6 bases and J by 4 bases; bases outside the gene matches: 12. In total, 630 or so healthy bone marrow donors made up the cohort. Cohort members were all nominally healthy when sampled, although unrecorded immune exposures were likely present. The donor was CMV seropositive and was included in the group of almost 300 seropositive cohort members. A peripheral blood sample was provided by each donor, and peripheral blood mononuclear cells were used for TCR beta sequencing. Genomic DNA was extracted from the blood cell samples with the Qiagen DNeasy Blood Extraction Kit. Of note for this clone: This clone's antigen is unknown. There are no base qualities to consult, and no much larger clone falls within one base.

Sequenced sample: PBMCs. The TCR was taken from a man younger than 45 in good health and CMV-seropositive. The chain couples TRBV19 to TRBJ2-7; TRBD1 fits 7 bases in the junction. The CDR3: CASRTRDSQIYEQYF. In nucleotide form, the sequence is TGTGCCAGTAGAACACGGGACAGCCAAATTTACGAGCAGTACTTC.